The count of the clone carrying this T cell receptor (beta chain) is one. Antigen: not known. The method was immunoSEQ multiplex PCR; TCRdb's version includes in-frame clones alone and lacks a portion of them. The data show 72,000 or so clones, with about 90% seen just once and roughly 5% held by the top ten. The data stem from a study of resident and recirculating memory T cells in vitiligo. Across the whole study: Each patient gave two lesional and two nonlesional epidermal shave biopsies, plus PBMCs. Study-level points and caveats: TCR sequences were not conserved across biopsy sites or patients.

No patient showed confetti depigmentation, a clinical sign of active disease. Germline V gives CDR1 SGDLS, CDR2 YYNGEE. V dropped 5 bases and J dropped 3; count of bases not matched to a gene: 4. The CDR3 is made up of 14 amino acids. This sequence originates from a male donor with vitiligo. The sequenced material came from blood. V and J are TRBV9 and TRBJ2-1; 8 nucleotides match TRBD2. The CDR3 reads CASSRSGVYNEQFF. The CDR3 DNA reads TGTGCCAGCAGTCGTAGCGGGGTCTACAATGAGCAGTTCTTC. Full variable domain (outside the CDR3, taken from reference TRBV9 and TRBJ2-1): DSGVTQTPKHLITATGQRVTLRCSPRSGDLSVYWYQQSLDQGLQFLIQYYNGEERAKGNILERFSAQQFPDLHSELNLSSLELGDSALYFCASSRSGVYNEQFFGPGTRLTVL.